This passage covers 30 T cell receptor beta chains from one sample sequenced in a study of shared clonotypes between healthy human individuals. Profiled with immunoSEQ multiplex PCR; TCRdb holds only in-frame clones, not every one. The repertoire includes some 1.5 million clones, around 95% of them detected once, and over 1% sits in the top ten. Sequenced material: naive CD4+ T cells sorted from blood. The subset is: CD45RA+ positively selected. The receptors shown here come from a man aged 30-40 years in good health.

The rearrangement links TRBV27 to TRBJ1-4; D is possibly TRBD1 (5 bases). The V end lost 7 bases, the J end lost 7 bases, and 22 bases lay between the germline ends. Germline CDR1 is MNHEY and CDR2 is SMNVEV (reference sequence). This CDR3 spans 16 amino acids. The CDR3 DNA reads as TGTGCCAGCAAAAATCGTCCGGGGGGTGTAAGTGAAAAACTGTTTTTT. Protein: CASKNRPGGVSEKLFF.

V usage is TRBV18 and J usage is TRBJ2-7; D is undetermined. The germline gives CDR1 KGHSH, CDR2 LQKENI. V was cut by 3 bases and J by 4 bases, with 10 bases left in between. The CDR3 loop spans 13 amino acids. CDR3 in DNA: TGTGCCAGCTCACCGAAAGCAGCTTACGAGCAGTACTTC. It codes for CASSPKAAYEQYF.

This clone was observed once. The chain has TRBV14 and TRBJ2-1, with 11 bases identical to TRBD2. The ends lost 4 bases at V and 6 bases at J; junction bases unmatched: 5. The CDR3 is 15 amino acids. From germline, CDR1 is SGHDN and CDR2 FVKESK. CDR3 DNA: TGTGCCAGCAGCCCGACTAGCGGGATGGGCAATGAGCAGTTCTTC. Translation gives CASSPTSGMGNEQFF. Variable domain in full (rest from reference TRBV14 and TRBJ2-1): EAGVTQFPSHSVIEKGQTVTLRCDPISGHDNLYWYRRVMGKEIKFLLHFVKESKQDESGMPNNRFLAERTGGTYSTLKVQPAELEDSGVYFCASSPTSGMGNEQFFGPGTRLTVL.

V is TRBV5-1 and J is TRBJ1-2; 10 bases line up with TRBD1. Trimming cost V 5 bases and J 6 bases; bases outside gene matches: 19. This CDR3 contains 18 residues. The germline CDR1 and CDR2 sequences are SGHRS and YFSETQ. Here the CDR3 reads CASRVGLLGTGEKDGYTF. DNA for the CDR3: TGCGCCAGCAGGGTTGGGCTGCTGGGGACAGGGGAAAAGGATGGCTACACCTTC.

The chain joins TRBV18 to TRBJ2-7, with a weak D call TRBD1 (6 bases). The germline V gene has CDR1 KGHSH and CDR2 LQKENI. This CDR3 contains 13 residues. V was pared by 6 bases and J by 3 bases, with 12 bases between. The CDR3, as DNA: TGTGCCAGCTCGTCCGGGACACGCTACGAGCAGTACTTC. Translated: CASSSGTRYEQYF.

CDR3 loop: CASSLGGQAKTGEQYF. CDR3 in DNA: TGTGCCAGCAGCTTGGGGGGCCAAGCAAAAACCGGCGAGCAGTACTTC. The gene calls are TRBV5-4 and TRBJ2-7; D perhaps matches TRBD1 (5 bases). The CDR3 is made up of 16 amino acids. Germline CDR1 reads SGHNT; CDR2 reads YYREEE (reference sequence). Trimming stripped 0 bases from V and 6 bases from J, with 19 bases between.

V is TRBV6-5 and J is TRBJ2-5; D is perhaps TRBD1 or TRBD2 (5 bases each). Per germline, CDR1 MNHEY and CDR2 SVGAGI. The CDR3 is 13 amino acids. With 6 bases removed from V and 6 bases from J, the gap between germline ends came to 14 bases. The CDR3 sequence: CASSGAIIKTQYF. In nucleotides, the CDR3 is TGTGCCAGCAGCGGGGCGATCATAAAGACCCAGTACTTC.

The CDR3 reads CASSLVGVTEAFF. The CDR3 DNA follows: TGTGCCAGCAGCTTGGTAGGGGTCACTGAAGCTTTCTTT. The V and J genes are TRBV5-5 and TRBJ1-1, with D possibly being TRBD1 (5 bases). V was shortened by 0 bases and J by 4 bases, with 7 bases between the two germline ends. CDR1 SGHKS and CDR2 YYEKEE come from the germline V gene (reference sequence). This CDR3 contains 13 residues.

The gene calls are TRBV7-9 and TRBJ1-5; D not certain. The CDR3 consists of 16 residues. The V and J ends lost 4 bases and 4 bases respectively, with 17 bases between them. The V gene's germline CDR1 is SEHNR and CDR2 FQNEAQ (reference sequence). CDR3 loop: CASSSSWPETNQPQHF. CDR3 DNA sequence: TGTGCCAGCAGCTCATCTTGGCCAGAGACAAATCAGCCCCAGCATTTT.

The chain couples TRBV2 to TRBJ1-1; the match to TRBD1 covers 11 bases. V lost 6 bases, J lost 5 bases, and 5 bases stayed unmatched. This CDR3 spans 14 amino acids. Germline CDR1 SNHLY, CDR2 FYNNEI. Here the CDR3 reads CASRRGTGGTEAFF. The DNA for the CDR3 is TGTGCCAGCAGGAGGGGGACAGGGGGAACTGAAGCTTTCTTT.

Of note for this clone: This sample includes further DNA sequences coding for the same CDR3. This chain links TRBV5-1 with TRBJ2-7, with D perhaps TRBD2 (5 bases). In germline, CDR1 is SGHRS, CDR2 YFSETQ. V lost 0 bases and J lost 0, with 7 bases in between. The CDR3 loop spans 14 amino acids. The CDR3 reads CASSLVGSSYEQYF. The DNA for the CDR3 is TGCGCCAGCAGCTTGGTAGGGAGCTCCTACGAGCAGTACTTC.

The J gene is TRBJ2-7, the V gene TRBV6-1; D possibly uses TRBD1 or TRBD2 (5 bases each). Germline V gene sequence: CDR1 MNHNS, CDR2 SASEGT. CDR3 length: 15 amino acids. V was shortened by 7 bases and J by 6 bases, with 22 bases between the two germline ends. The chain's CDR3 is CASILAPGPWLEQYF. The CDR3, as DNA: TGTGCCAGCATCCTAGCCCCAGGGCCGTGGCTCGAGCAGTACTTC.

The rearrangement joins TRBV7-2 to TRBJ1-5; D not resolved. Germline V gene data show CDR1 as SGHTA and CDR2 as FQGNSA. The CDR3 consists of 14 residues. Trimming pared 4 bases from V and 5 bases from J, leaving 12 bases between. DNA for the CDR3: TGTGCCAGCAGCTGGTTGGGGATCGATCAGCCCCAGCATTTT. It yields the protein CASSWLGIDQPQHF.

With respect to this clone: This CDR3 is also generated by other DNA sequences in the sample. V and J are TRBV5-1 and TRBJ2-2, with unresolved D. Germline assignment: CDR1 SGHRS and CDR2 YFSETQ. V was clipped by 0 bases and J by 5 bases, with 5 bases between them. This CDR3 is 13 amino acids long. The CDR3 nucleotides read TGCGCCAGCAGCTTGGTTGTGACCGGGGAGCTGTTTTTT. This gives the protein CASSLVVTGELFF.

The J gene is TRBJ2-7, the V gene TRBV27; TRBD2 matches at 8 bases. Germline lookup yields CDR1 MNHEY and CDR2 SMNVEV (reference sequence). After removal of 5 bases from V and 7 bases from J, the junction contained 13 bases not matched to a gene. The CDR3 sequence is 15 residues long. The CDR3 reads CASSILAGPRSEQYF. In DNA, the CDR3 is TGTGCCAGCAGTATTCTAGCGGGTCCCCGGAGTGAGCAGTACTTC.

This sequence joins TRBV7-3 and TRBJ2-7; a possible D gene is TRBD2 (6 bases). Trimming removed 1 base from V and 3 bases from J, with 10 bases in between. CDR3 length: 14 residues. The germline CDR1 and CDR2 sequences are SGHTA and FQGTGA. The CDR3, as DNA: TGTGCCAGCAGCTTAAACGGGGGAATCTACGAGCAGTACTTC. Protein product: CASSLNGGIYEQYF.

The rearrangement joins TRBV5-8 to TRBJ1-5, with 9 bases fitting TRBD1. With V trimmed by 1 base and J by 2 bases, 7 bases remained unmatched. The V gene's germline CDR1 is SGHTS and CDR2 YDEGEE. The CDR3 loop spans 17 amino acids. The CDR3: CASSLTGTGSGNQPQHF. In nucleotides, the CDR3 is TGTGCCAGCAGCTTGACCGGGACAGGGAGTGGCAATCAGCCCCAGCATTTT.

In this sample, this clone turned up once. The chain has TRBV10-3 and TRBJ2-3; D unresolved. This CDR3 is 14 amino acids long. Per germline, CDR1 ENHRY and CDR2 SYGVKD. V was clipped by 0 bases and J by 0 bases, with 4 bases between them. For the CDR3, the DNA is TGTGCCATCAGTGAGTCTCACAGCACAGATACGCAGTATTTT. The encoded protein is CAISESHSTDTQYF.

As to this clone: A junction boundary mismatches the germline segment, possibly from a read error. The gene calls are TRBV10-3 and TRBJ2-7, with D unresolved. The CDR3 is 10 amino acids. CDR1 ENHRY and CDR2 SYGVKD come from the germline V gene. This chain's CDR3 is CAISDNPHHF. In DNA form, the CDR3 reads TGTGCCATCAGTGATAACCCCCACCACTTC.

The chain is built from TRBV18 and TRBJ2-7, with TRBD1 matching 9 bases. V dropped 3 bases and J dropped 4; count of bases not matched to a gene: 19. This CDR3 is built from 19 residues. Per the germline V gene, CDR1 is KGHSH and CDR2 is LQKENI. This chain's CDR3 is CASSPGFDRGFSVLYEQYF. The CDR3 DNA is TGTGCCAGCTCACCGGGTTTCGACAGGGGGTTTTCTGTCCTGTACGAGCAGTACTTC.

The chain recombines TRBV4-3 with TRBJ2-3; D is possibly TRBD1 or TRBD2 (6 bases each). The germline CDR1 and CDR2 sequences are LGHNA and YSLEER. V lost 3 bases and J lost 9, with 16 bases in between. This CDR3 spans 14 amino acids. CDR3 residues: CASSQGKGEDTQYF. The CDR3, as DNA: TGCGCCAGCAGCCAGGGTAAGGGGGAGGACACGCAGTATTTT.

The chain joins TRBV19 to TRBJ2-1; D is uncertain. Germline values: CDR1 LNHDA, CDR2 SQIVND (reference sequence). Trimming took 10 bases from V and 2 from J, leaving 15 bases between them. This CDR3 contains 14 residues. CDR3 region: CATFVIGTYNEQFF. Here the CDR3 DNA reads TGTGCCACTTTCGTGATAGGGACCTACAATGAGCAGTTCTTC.

CDR3 bases: TGTGCCAGCAGTTTAATAACCGGGACAGGGCCTCACTATGGCTACACCTTC. Amino acid sequence: CASSLITGTGPHYGYTF. This chain uses TRBV27 with TRBJ1-2, with 9 nucleotides matching TRBD1. The V segment lost 2 bases and the J segment 3 bases; nucleotides outside the gene matches: 10. Germline CDR1 is MNHEY and CDR2 is SMNVEV (reference sequence). The CDR3 sequence is 17 residues long.

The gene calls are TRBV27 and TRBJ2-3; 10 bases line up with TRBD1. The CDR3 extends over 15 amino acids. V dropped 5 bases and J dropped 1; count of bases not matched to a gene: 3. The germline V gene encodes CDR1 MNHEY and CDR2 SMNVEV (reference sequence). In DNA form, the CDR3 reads TGTGCCAGCAGTCCCGGGACAGGGGGCACAGATACGCAGTATTTT. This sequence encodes CASSPGTGGTDTQYF.

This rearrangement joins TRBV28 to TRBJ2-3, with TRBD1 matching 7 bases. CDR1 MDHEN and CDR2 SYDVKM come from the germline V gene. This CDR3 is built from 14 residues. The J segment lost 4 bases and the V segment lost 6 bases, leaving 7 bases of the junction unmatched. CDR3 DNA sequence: TGTGCCAGCAGGCCTGGGACAGCCCCAGATACGCAGTATTTT. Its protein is CASRPGTAPDTQYF.

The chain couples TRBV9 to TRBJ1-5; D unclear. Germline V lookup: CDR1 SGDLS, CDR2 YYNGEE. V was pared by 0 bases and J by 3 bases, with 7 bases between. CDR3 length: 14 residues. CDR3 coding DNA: TGTGCCAGCAGCGTAGGCCAGGCCAATCAGCCCCAGCATTTT. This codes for CASSVGQANQPQHF.

The CDR3 DNA reads as TGTGCCAGCAGCGCCCGTGGAGGCACCGGGGAGCTGTTTTTT. It codes for CASSARGGTGELFF. This chain joins TRBV9 and TRBJ2-2, with D possibly TRBD2 on 5 matching bases. CDR1 is SGDLS, CDR2 YYNGEE, per germline. Trimming removed 3 bases at V and 4 bases at J, with 10 bases between. CDR3 length equals 14 residues.

In DNA, the CDR3 is TGTGCCAGCAGCTCCGACGCCGGGGAGCTGTTTTTT. Protein sequence: CASSSDAGELFF. This rearrangement joins TRBV7-9 to TRBJ2-2; D not certain. CDR1 and CDR2 from the germline V gene are SEHNR and FQNEAQ (reference sequence). This CDR3 contains 12 residues. V shed 4 bases and J shed 6 bases, with 6 bases lying between them.

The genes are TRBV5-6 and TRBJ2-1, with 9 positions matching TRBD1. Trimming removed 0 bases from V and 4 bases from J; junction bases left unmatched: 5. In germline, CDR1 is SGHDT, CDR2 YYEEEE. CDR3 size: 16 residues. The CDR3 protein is CASSLGYGTGYNEQFF. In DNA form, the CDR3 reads TGTGCCAGCAGCTTGGGTTATGGGACAGGGTACAATGAGCAGTTCTTC.

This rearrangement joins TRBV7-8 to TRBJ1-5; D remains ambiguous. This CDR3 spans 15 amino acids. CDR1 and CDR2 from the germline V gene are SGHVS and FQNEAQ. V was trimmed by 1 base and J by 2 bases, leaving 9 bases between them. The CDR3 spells CASSLGRSGNQPQHF. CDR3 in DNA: TGTGCCAGCAGCTTAGGCCGGAGTGGCAATCAGCCCCAGCATTTT. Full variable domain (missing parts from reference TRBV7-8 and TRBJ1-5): GAGVSQSPRYKVAKRGQDVALRCDPISGHVSLFWYQQALGQGPEFLTYFQNEAQLDKSGLPSDRFFAERPEGSVSTLKIQRTQQEDSAVYLCASSLGRSGNQPQHFGDGTRLSIL.